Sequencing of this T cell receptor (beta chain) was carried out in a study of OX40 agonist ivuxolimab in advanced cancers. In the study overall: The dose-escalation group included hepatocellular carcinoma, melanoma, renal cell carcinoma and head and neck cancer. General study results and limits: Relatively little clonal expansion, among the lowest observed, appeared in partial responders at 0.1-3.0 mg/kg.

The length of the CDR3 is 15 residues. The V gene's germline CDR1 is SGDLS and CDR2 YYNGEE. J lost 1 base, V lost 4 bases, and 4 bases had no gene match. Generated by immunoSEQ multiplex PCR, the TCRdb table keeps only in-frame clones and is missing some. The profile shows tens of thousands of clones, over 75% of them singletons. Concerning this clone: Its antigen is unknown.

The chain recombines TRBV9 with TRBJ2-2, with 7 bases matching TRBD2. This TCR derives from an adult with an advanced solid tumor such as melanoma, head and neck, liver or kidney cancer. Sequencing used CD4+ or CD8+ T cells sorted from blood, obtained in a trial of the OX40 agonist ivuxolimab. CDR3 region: CASSRGDLNTGELFF. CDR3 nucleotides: TGTGCCAGCAGCCGGGGGGACCTGAACACCGGGGAGCTGTTTTTT.